The 25 T cell receptor beta chains reported below all come from one sample, sequenced in a study of neoadjuvant anti-PD-1 for oral cavity cancer. This sample's time point: after neoadjuvant nivolumab, at surgical resection. The repertoire was sequenced with immunoSEQ multiplex PCR; TCRdb's copy has only in-frame clones and lacks some. The profile shows more than 12,000 clones, about two thirds of them singletons. The source was PBMCs, collected after nivolumab (anti-PD-1) treatment. These TCRs come from a person aged 35-79 years with oral cavity squamous cell carcinoma.

V usage is TRBV6-1 and J usage is TRBJ1-5; D gene unclear. The V end lost 6 bases, the J end lost 4 bases, and 10 bases lay between the germline ends. CDR3 length: 13 amino acids. Germline V gives CDR1 MNHNS, CDR2 SASEGT. CDR3 nucleotides: TGTGCCAGCAGCCCCGAGGCGAATCAGCCCCAGCATTTT. It yields the protein CASSPEANQPQHF.

The CDR3 reads CATKVPGQGLETQYF. DNA for the CDR3: TGTGCCACGAAGGTGCCTGGACAGGGATTAGAGACCCAGTACTTC. The V call is TRBV6-5, the J call TRBJ2-5, with TRBD1 matching 8 bases. V gave up 10 bases and J gave up 4 bases; unmatched junction bases: 14. The CDR3 loop spans 15 amino acids. Germline loops: CDR1 MNHEY, CDR2 SVGAGI.

Only one count was recorded for this clone. The chain uses TRBV11-3 and TRBJ2-2, with D possibly called TRBD1 or TRBD2 (5 bases each). Trimming took off 3 bases at V and 7 bases at J, with 9 bases between the two ends. The germline CDR1 and CDR2 sequences are SGHNT and YENEEA. The CDR3 totals 13 residues. CDR3 region: CASSLGVNGELFF. CDR3 nucleotide sequence: TGTGCCAGCAGCTTGGGGGTGAACGGGGAGCTGTTTTTT.

This rearrangement joins TRBV7-6 to TRBJ2-3; D may correspond to TRBD1 or TRBD2 (6 bases each). The CDR3 runs to 15 residues. V was shortened by 7 bases and J by 2 bases, with 16 bases between the two germline ends. CDR1 SGHVS and CDR2 FNYEAQ come from the germline V gene. CDR3 loop: CASKGGVQATDTQYF. In nucleotides, the CDR3 is TGTGCCAGCAAGGGGGGAGTACAAGCCACAGATACGCAGTATTTT.

The rearrangement links TRBV11-2 to TRBJ2-7; D not resolved. Trimming cost V 1 base and J 4 bases, with 8 bases left between them. This CDR3 spans 13 amino acids. From germline, CDR1 is SGHAT and CDR2 FQNNGV. The CDR3 sequence is CASSLGSLYEQYF. The CDR3 nucleotides read TGTGCCAGCAGCTTAGGCAGTCTTTACGAGCAGTACTTC.

The chain joins TRBV5-1 to TRBJ2-5, with 7 bases lining up with TRBD2. Germline CDR1 and CDR2: SGHRS and YFSETQ. CDR3 length: 17 residues. J lost 2 bases, V lost 5 bases, and 15 bases had no gene match. The CDR3 DNA follows: TGCGCCAGCAGGTCGTCTAGCGGAGCCGGCTTTCAAGAGACCCAGTACTTC. Amino acids: CASRSSSGAGFQETQYF.

In this sample, this clone turned up a few times. The chain links TRBV5-1 to TRBJ2-1, with 13 nucleotides matching TRBD2. Germline CDR1 SGHRS, CDR2 YFSETQ. The CDR3 loop spans 16 amino acids. The V and J ends lost 3 bases and 4 bases, in that order; junction bases with no gene match: 4. CDR3 in amino acids: CASSSSGLAGYNEQFF. Written as DNA, the CDR3 is TGCGCCAGCAGCTCCTCGGGACTAGCGGGATACAATGAGCAGTTCTTC.

In the case of this clone: Sequence at one end of the junction differs from germline and may be a read error. The gene calls are TRBV19 and TRBJ1-1; D is undetermined. The CDR3 consists of 12 residues. Germline CDR1 reads LNHDA; CDR2 reads SQIVND (reference sequence). The CDR3 coding sequence is TGTGCCAGCTTAGGTGGGAACGCTGAAGCTTTCTTT. Translated, it gives CASLGGNAEAFF.

The CDR3 here is CAWSPGTGVYEQYF. CDR3 in DNA: TGTGCCTGGAGTCCCGGGACAGGGGTCTACGAGCAGTACTTC. The chain uses TRBV30 and TRBJ2-7, with 10 bases lining up with TRBD1. This CDR3 region has 14 residues. Per the germline V gene, CDR1 is GTSNPN and CDR2 is SVGIG (reference sequence). V trimming: 2 bases; J trimming: 3 bases; junction bases outside the gene matches: 4.

The rearrangement joins TRBV5-1 to TRBJ2-3; 14 bases fit TRBD2. V lost 2 bases to trimming and J lost 5 bases; unmatched junction nucleotides: 1. The V gene's germline CDR1 is SGHRS and CDR2 YFSETQ. This CDR3 is 15 amino acids long. CDR3 coding DNA: TGCGCCAGCAGCTTCGGACTAGCGGGAGGAGATACGCAGTATTTT. Its protein is CASSFGLAGGDTQYF.

V gene TRBV5-4 combines with J gene TRBJ1-2, with D hard to call. Germline assignment: CDR1 SGHNT and CDR2 YYREEE (reference sequence). The germline V and J ends were trimmed by 4 bases and 7 bases, with 17 bases remaining between them. This CDR3 contains 14 residues. The CDR3, as DNA: TGTGCCAGCAGCCCGGCCGTAGAGGTGCGTGGCTACACCTTC. It encodes CASSPAVEVRGYTF.

The chain links TRBV28 to TRBJ1-4; possible D gene TRBD1, 6 bases. Germline CDR1 reads MDHEN; CDR2 reads SYDVKM. The CDR3 has 15 residues. With 6 bases removed from V and 8 bases from J, the gap between germline ends came to 19 bases. CDR3 region: CASSTPGAGIEKLFF. For the CDR3, the DNA is TGTGCCAGCAGCACTCCAGGGGCGGGCATCGAAAAACTGTTTTTT.

The chain is built from TRBV10-3 and TRBJ1-5, with TRBD1 matching 7 bases. The CDR3 extends over 13 amino acids. J gave up 5 bases and V 5 bases, and 3 bases lay outside the gene matches. Germline V lookup: CDR1 ENHRY, CDR2 SYGVKD. The CDR3 DNA is TGTGCCATCAGTCCCCAGGGGGATCAGCCCCAGCATTTT. Protein: CAISPQGDQPQHF.

The chain joins TRBV5-1 to TRBJ2-2; TRBD2 is a possible D gene (5 bases). V lost 3 bases, J lost 6 bases, and 18 bases lay in between. Per germline, CDR1 SGHRS and CDR2 YFSETQ. The CDR3 runs 16 residues. The CDR3 DNA reads TGCGCCAGCAGCTGGGTTGGGCCGATGGAGGCCGGGGAGCTGTTTTTT. It encodes CASSWVGPMEAGELFF.

The chain employs TRBV11-2 and TRBJ2-5, with 9 bases aligning to TRBD2. V trimming: 1 base; J trimming: 4 bases; junction bases outside the gene matches: 10. The germline V gene has CDR1 SGHAT and CDR2 FQNNGV. The CDR3 is 17 residues long. The CDR3 DNA sequence: TGTGCCAGCAGCTTAGGTAGTAGCGGGAGTGGTGGAGAGACCCAGTACTTC. Translated: CASSLGSSGSGGETQYF.

The J gene is TRBJ1-2, the V gene TRBV9; D may be TRBD1 (6 bases). CDR3 length equals 14 residues. Germline V lookup: CDR1 SGDLS, CDR2 YYNGEE. Trimming took 0 bases from V and 7 from J, leaving 13 bases between them. This CDR3 is CASSVGGQGGGYTF. The CDR3 region has the DNA TGTGCCAGCAGCGTAGGGGGGCAAGGTGGTGGCTACACCTTC.

The chain has TRBV6-5 and TRBJ2-7; the D is unclear. From germline, CDR1 is MNHEY and CDR2 SVGAGI. CDR3 length: 14 residues. The V end was cut by 6 bases, the J end by 0 bases, with 12 bases between. CDR3 loop: CASSPVGGSYEQYF. The DNA of the CDR3 is TGTGCCAGCAGCCCGGTGGGCGGCTCCTACGAGCAGTACTTC.

This rearrangement joins TRBV7-9 to TRBJ1-2, with no clear D. This CDR3 has 16 residues. The germline V gene encodes CDR1 SEHNR and CDR2 FQNEAQ (reference sequence). V shed 5 bases and J shed 3 bases, with 19 bases lying between them. CDR3 protein: CASSPRGGLIYYGYTF. The CDR3 DNA sequence: TGTGCCAGCAGCCCCCGGGGAGGACTCATTTACTATGGCTACACCTTC.

V usage is TRBV7-9 and J usage is TRBJ2-7, with 8 nucleotides matching TRBD2. Germline V gene data show CDR1 as SEHNR and CDR2 as FQNEAQ (reference sequence). The CDR3 extends over 16 amino acids. V lost 1 base and J lost 3; bases outside the gene matches: 8. The CDR3 here is CASSLVLTGGSYEQYF. For the CDR3, the DNA is TGTGCCAGCAGCTTAGTTCTAACGGGAGGGAGCTACGAGCAGTACTTC.

The J gene is TRBJ2-7, the V gene TRBV6-5, with TRBD2 identical over 7 bases. The CDR3 consists of 16 residues. CDR1 and CDR2 (germline): MNHEY, SVGAGI. V trimming: 2 bases; J trimming: 3 bases; junction bases outside the gene matches: 10. CDR3 sequence: CASSYVASGAGYEQYF. CDR3 sequence (DNA): TGTGCCAGCAGTTACGTCGCTAGCGGAGCGGGCTACGAGCAGTACTTC.

Written as DNA, the CDR3 is TGTGCCAGCAGAGGCTCCACGAACACCGGGGAGCTGTTTTTT. Amino acid sequence: CASRGSTNTGELFF. The rearrangement links TRBV27 to TRBJ2-2; D unresolved. CDR3 length: 14 residues. With 6 bases removed from V and 0 bases from J, the gap between germline ends came to 8 bases. CDR1 is MNHEY, CDR2 SMNVEV, per germline (reference sequence).

The chain has TRBV11-2 and TRBJ1-2; D is unclear. The V and J ends lost 1 base and 0 bases respectively, with 9 bases between them. Germline V gene lookup returns CDR1 SGHAT and CDR2 FQNNGV. CDR3 length equals 15 residues. The CDR3 DNA sequence: TGTGCCAGCAGCTTAGCAGGTTCAGCTAACTATGGCTACACCTTC. This sequence encodes CASSLAGSANYGYTF.

The J gene is TRBJ2-7, the V gene TRBV27; D possibly matches TRBD1 or TRBD2 (5 bases each). The CDR3 has 14 residues. Trimming pared 5 bases from V and 2 bases from J, leaving 13 bases between. Germline assignment: CDR1 MNHEY and CDR2 SMNVEV (reference sequence). The CDR3 DNA reads as TGTGCCAGCAGTCCGAGGGACGGTACCTACGAGCAGTACTTC. It yields the protein CASSPRDGTYEQYF.

This clone was recorded a few times. This chain uses TRBV4-2 with TRBJ2-1, with 12 positions matching TRBD2. In germline, CDR1 is LGHNA, CDR2 YNFKEQ. Trimming removed 1 base from V and 8 bases from J; junction bases left unmatched: 6. CDR3 size: 16 residues. CDR3 nucleotide sequence: TGTGCCAGCAGCCAAGGGTCTAGCGGGAGGGTGGATGAGCAGTTCTTC. Protein product: CASSQGSSGRVDEQFF.

The rearrangement joins TRBV6-1 to TRBJ1-2; 8 bases match TRBD1. The CDR3 loop spans 16 amino acids. Per germline, CDR1 MNHNS and CDR2 SASEGT. V lost 4 bases to trimming and J lost 3 bases; unmatched junction nucleotides: 10. CDR3 nucleotide sequence: TGTGCCAGCAGTGGGGAGAGGGGGACAGGCGACTATGGCTACACCTTC. It is translated as CASSGERGTGDYGYTF.